This T cell receptor (beta chain) was recovered during a study of T cell responses to AZD1222 COVID-19 vaccine. A note on this clone: Its matching antigen is unknown.

From germline, CDR1 is LNHDA and CDR2 SQIVND (reference sequence). CDR3 length equals 11 residues. Trimming stripped 7 bases from V and 6 bases from J, with 9 bases between. Clones were sequenced by immunoSEQ multiplex PCR, and TCRdb holds only the in-frame ones, with some missing. The sample gives about 64,000 clones, about 93% of which show up once; approximately 6.3% is in the top ten. Study-level results: In all cases, repertoires were sampled only after the peak T cell response. It should be noted that donors were predominantly white British and more often female, and clonal diversity was possibly underestimated.

The rearrangement links TRBV19 to TRBJ1-1; the D is unclear. The source was peripheral blood, collected 28 days after the second dose of the MenACWY control vaccine. The source is an adult who received the MenACWY meningococcal vaccine as a control. CDR3 coding DNA: TGTGCCAGTACATCTAGGTCTGAAGCTTTCTTT. This sequence encodes CASTSRSEAFF. Complete variable domain (other parts from reference TRBV19 and TRBJ1-1): DGGITQSPKYLFRKEGQNVTLSCEQNLNHDAMYWYRQDPGQGLRLIYYSQIVNDFQKGDIAEGYSVSREKKESFPLTVTSAQKNPTAFYLCASTSRSEAFFGQGTRLTVV.